The 5 T cell receptor beta chains listed next were all sequenced from one sample in a study of blood T cell repertoires in COVID-19. Profiling relied on immunoSEQ multiplex PCR, and the TCRdb table lists in-frame clones only, not all of them. The sample lists hundreds of thousands of clones, about 91% occurring once. Sequenced: peripheral blood. The receptor source for this set is a woman aged 50 to 60 with COVID-19, enrolled during active disease.

The chain links TRBV7-9 to TRBJ2-5, with a possible D match to TRBD1 (6 bases). Per the germline V gene, CDR1 is SEHNR and CDR2 is FQNEAQ (reference sequence). The germline V and J ends were trimmed by 1 base and 4 bases, with 7 bases remaining between them. The length of the CDR3 is 13 residues. The CDR3 loop reads CASSLDRAETQYF. The CDR3 nucleotides read TGTGCCAGCAGCTTAGACAGGGCAGAGACCCAGTACTTC.

This chain connects TRBV30 to TRBJ2-3, with 8 bases that match TRBD2. Germline values: CDR1 GTSNPN, CDR2 SVGIG (reference sequence). V gave up 1 base and J gave up 7 bases; unmatched junction bases: 4. CDR3 length: 13 amino acids. This CDR3 is CAWSATSGNTQYF. The CDR3 bases are TGTGCCTGGAGTGCTACTAGCGGAAATACGCAGTATTTT. The variable domain in full, completed from reference TRBV30 and TRBJ2-3, reads SQTIHQWPATLVQPVGSPLSLECTVEGTSNPNLYWYRQAAGRGLQLLFYSVGIGQISSEVPQNLSASRPQDRQFILSSKKLLLSDSGFYLCAWSATSGNTQYFGPGTRLTVL.

This sequence joins TRBV5-6 and TRBJ2-2; maybe TRBD2 (5 bases). This CDR3 is built from 15 residues. Germline CDR1 reads SGHDT; CDR2 reads YYEEEE. Trimming stripped 0 bases from V and 10 bases from J, with 16 bases between. CDR3 protein: CASSLDGRGLVELFF. The CDR3 bases are TGTGCCAGCAGCTTGGACGGCCGAGGGCTTGTGGAGCTGTTTTTT.

The V call is TRBV27, the J call TRBJ1-5, with a tentative D call TRBD1 (5 bases). This CDR3 contains 17 residues. Deletions cut 6 bases from V and 3 bases from J, with 21 bases between. Per the germline V gene, CDR1 is MNHEY and CDR2 is SMNVEV (reference sequence). CDR3 amino acids: CASSPVAAGGDNQPQHF. DNA of the CDR3: TGTGCCAGCAGCCCTGTGGCAGCCGGAGGGGACAATCAGCCCCAGCATTTT.

The CDR3 nucleotides read TGTGCCAGCAGCGTAGGAGAGACTGAAGCTTTCTTT. Protein sequence: CASSVGETEAFF. This rearrangement joins TRBV9 to TRBJ1-1, with D unclear. V was trimmed by 0 bases and J by 5 bases, leaving 5 bases between them. The CDR3 covers 12 residues. Germline values: CDR1 SGDLS, CDR2 YYNGEE.